Detailed here is one T cell receptor beta chain. Its antigen is not identified. The data stem from a study of monozygotic twins with inflammatory bowel disease. Study-wide points: Comparison of concordant versus discordant twins revealed no difference in repertoire similarity, possibly due to limited power.

The CDR3 consists of 16 residues. Germline loops: CDR1 ENHRY, CDR2 SYGVKD. Each UMI harboured a 6-nucleotide sample barcode and was appended via template switching. With the 5' RACE reads reprocessed, TCRdb shows one record per CDR3 protein and no DNA. The clone table shows fewer than 550,000 distinct CDR3 sequences, with the ten largest holding roughly 2.3%. The chain combines TRBV10-3 with TRBJ2-1. The source is a human donor with ulcerative colitis or Crohn's disease, or a healthy co-twin of an affected twin (not recorded which). The sample consisted of blood. CDR3 protein: CAISESGGLPYNEQFF.